In its sample, the clone carrying this T cell receptor beta chain was seen once. Its specificity is not known. The CDR3 loop spans 17 amino acids. Trimming cost V 5 bases and J 6 bases, with 22 bases left between them. CDR1 is LGHNA and CDR2 is YSLEER in the germline V gene. This specimen belongs to a study of graft-versus-host responses after intestinal transplantation. As for the study in general: Those transplanted obtained multivisceral, liver-intestinal, or isolated intestinal grafts. Among the recipients, all got anti-thymocyte globulin induction and then tacrolimus and steroids for roughly three years.

Overall study results and limits: GvH clones occurred in recipient marrow; some first appeared in ileum or blood.

Only in-frame clones appear in the TCRdb table, and some are missing; sequencing was by immunoSEQ multiplex PCR. The sample carries some 86,000 clones, 88% recorded once. The sample in question was unstimulated CD4+ T cells sorted from spleen or lymph node cells, obtained before transplant. This sequence was found in a human donor who was the organ donor for an intestinal transplant. The rearrangement uses TRBV4-3 and TRBJ2-2; no clear D. The CDR3 DNA follows: TGCGCCAGCAGCAACCGCCCAGCGACGAGCGTACCCGGGGAGCTGTTTTTT. Residues: CASSNRPATSVPGELFF.